A selection of T cell receptor beta chains follows, all from one sample in a study of shared clonotypes between healthy human individuals. Libraries were prepared by immunoSEQ multiplex PCR; TCRdb keeps only in-frame clonotypes and omits some of them. This sample has about 2.4 million clones; 90% to 95% occur once, and the top ten carry 0.36%. The sequenced material came from naive CD4+ T cells from PBMCs. These receptors came from a man younger than 35 in good health. Some clones in this sample may be carry-over from other donors' samples. Both conserved end residues are part of each CDR3. A D gene is named only where the DNA matches it firmly. Some rows have no size entry. The others give once, few or many, or a class for an expanded clone.

d_gene	v_gene	abundance	j_gene	CDR3aa	CDR3nt
-	TRBV28	-	TRBJ2-7	CASVRTDPYEQYF	TGTGCCAGCGTTAGGACAGACCCCTACGAGCAGTACTTC
-	TRBV15	-	TRBJ2-1	CATSGGYNEQFF	TGTGCCACCAGCGGGGGGTACAATGAGCAGTTCTTC
-	TRBV7-2	-	TRBJ2-7	CASSFYSTSYEQYF	TGTGCCAGCAGCTTCTATTCCACCTCCTACGAGCAGTACTTC
-	TRBV6-1	-	TRBJ1-1	CASRGGRFAEAFF	TGTGCCTCGCGGGGGGGGCGGTTCGCTGAAGCTTTCTTT
TRBD2	TRBV4-1	-	TRBJ2-7	CASSQFTSGPTYEQYF	TGCGCCAGCAGCCAATTCACTAGCGGACCTACCTACGAGCAGTACTTC
TRBD2	TRBV7-2	-	TRBJ2-1	CASSLGRASGSGEQFF	TGTGCCAGCAGCTTAGGCAGGGCTAGCGGGAGCGGCGAGCAGTTCTTC
-	TRBV6-6	once	TRBJ2-4	CASSYFKNIQYF	TGTGCCAGCAGTTACTTTAAAAACATTCAGTACTTC
-	TRBV25-1	-	TRBJ2-2	CASSVANTGELFF	TGTGCCAGCAGCGTGGCGAACACCGGGGAGCTGTTTTTT
-	TRBV6-5	-	TRBJ2-1	CASGSGGRGNEQFF	TGTGCCAGCGGTAGCGGAGGCCGGGGCAATGAGCAGTTCTTC
TRBD1	TRBV2	-	TRBJ1-2	CASSAGTASRYGYTF	TGTGCCAGCAGTGCCGGGACAGCCTCTCGATATGGCTACACCTTC
TRBD2	TRBV10-3	-	TRBJ2-1	CAISEGLAGMSSYNEQFF	TGTGCCATCAGTGAAGGGCTAGCGGGCATGAGCTCCTACAATGAGCAGTTCTTC
-	TRBV6-6	-	TRBJ1-2	CASSSGQNYGYTF	TGTGCCAGCAGTTCCGGACAGAACTATGGCTACACCTTC
TRBD2	TRBV5-1	-	TRBJ2-3	CASSRLPLAGGSYTDTQYF	TGCGCCAGCAGCCGGCTCCCTCTAGCGGGAGGTTCTTACACAGATACGCAGTATTTT
-	TRBV28	once	TRBJ1-2	CASSPPRAGYTF	TGTGCCAGCAGTCCCCCGCGGGCCGGCTACACCTTC
-	TRBV7-2	-	TRBJ2-4	CASTPTGRNIQYF	TGTGCCAGCACCCCCACAGGGAGAAACATTCAGTACTTC
TRBD2	TRBV11-2	-	TRBJ2-3	CASSLVLAGADTQYF	TGTGCCAGCAGCTTAGTACTAGCGGGAGCAGATACGCAGTATTTT
-	TRBV4-2	-	TRBJ1-2	CASSPREGAGYGYTF	TGTGCCAGCAGCCCCAGGGAAGGGGCGGGCTATGGCTACACCTTC
-	TRBV28	-	TRBJ2-3	CASRSETPSADTQYF	TGTGCCAGCAGGTCAGAGACTCCATCCGCAGATACGCAGTATTTT
-	TRBV6-5	-	TRBJ2-2	CASRDTGELFF	TGTGCCAGCAGGGACACCGGGGAGCTGTTTTTT
TRBD1	TRBV10-3	once	TRBJ1-3	CAITLDRASGNTIYF	TGTGCCATCACTCTGGACAGGGCGTCTGGAAACACCATATATTTT
TRBD2	TRBV27	-	TRBJ2-1	CASSLPKLAGGTRNEQFF	TGTGCCAGCAGTTTACCTAAGCTAGCGGGAGGGACAAGGAATGAGCAGTTCTTC
-	TRBV20-1	once	TRBJ1-2	CSARGEKGYTF	TGCAGTGCTAGAGGAGAAAAGGGCTACACCTTC
TRBD1	TRBV5-1	-	TRBJ1-1	CASRTDREGTEAFF	TGCGCCAGCAGGACAGACAGGGAGGGCACTGAAGCTTTCTTT
-	TRBV4-2	-	TRBJ2-7	CASSQDPAGDYEQYF	TGTGCCAGCAGCCAAGATCCGGCAGGGGACTACGAGCAGTACTTC
-	TRBV2	-	TRBJ1-1	CASHETGGEAFF	TGTGCCAGCCACGAAACGGGGGGTGAAGCTTTCTTT
-	TRBV10-3	once	TRBJ1-1	CAISSTGTEAFF	TGTGCCATCAGTTCTACCGGGACAGAAGCTTTCTTT
-	TRBV2	-	TRBJ2-7	CASRQAYEQYF	TGTGCCAGCAGACAGGCCTACGAGCAGTACTTC
-	TRBV19	-	TRBJ1-1	CASSPRGSQNTEAFF	TGTGCCAGTAGTCCCCGAGGCAGTCAGAACACTGAAGCTTTCTTT